This T cell receptor beta chain is drawn from a study of technical replicates of blood from a handful of donors. CDR3 length equals 15 residues. Per the germline V gene, CDR1 is SEHNR and CDR2 is FQNEAQ (reference sequence). V was cut by 11 bases and J by 0 bases, with 16 bases left in between. Sequencing used immunoSEQ multiplex PCR; TCRdb keeps in-frame clones, though not all of them. The sample lists approximately 15,000 clones, around four fifths seen once, with roughly 12% in the top ten. Sequencing input: PBMCs. The chain links TRBV7-9 to TRBJ1-4; D is perhaps TRBD1 (6 bases). This receptor was taken from a human donor in good health. DNA of the CDR3: TGTGCCGGCTCAGGGGCCCCACCAACTAATGAAAAACTGTTTTTT. The encoded protein is CAGSGAPPTNEKLFF.